What follows describes a single TCR beta chain. What this receptor recognizes is not known. Base qualities were left out, and no much larger clone turns up one base away. The CDR3 regions of human TCRbeta chains were analyzed by immunosequencing. Per the authors' processing: Repertoire TCRs were checked for matches against a reference library of SARS-CoV-2-specific TCRs that had been generated using the MIRA antigen-specificity platform. Breadth was defined as the fraction of unique TCRs that were SARS-CoV-2-associated. Depth was defined as the fraction of total T cells that were SARS-CoV-2-associated. Using the MIRA data, every spike-specific TCR was mapped to the spike region that the TCR reacted to and assigned to either a CD4 or a CD8 class. Log10-transformed breadth and depth values were compared by one-way ANOVA with Sidak's multiple comparisons tests. TCRdb obtained this table from immuneACCESS and retained in-frame rearrangements with V and J assigned. These tables miss some clones; where compared with another copy, unresolved V genes account for less than half of the shortfall, and the remainder is unexplained. Clone size and the V and J calls come from that table; the DNA yielded D and trimming. This sample comprises about 77,000 clones, under 95% of them detected only once. The ten biggest clones cover 4.7% of the sample.

The meaning of the sample's time point label: about 28 days (+/-7) after the second vaccine dose. AZD1222 recipients with second doses at about 4 weeks or about 12 weeks were pooled, because spike-specific TCR depth and breadth did not differ between schedules. Samples from vaccinated people were obtained from the UK trials COV001 and COV002, which included a single-blind randomized controlled phase 2/3 trial of AZD1222 (ChAdOx1 nCoV-19) in healthy adults. For TCRbeta chain sequencing, PBMC samples from trial participants were taken at day 0 and at day 28 after the second dose. The data derive from a study of T cell responses to AZD1222 COVID-19 vaccine (dated by TCRdb to the early 2020s). Background for the entire study: A total of 240 or so trial participants underwent TCR sequencing, of whom roughly 210 had received two doses of AZD1222 and some 25 had received two doses of the MenACWY control vaccine. Trial participants were enrolled into age subgroups of 18-55, 56-69 and 70-plus years, which contained about 150, 27 and 61 TCR-sequenced participants, respectively. The research as a whole found: In the small 56-69-year group, the increase in depth fell short of significance, most likely because of low power. No day 14 peak-response samples were available, so repertoires were characterized only after the peak T cell response. Participants were mostly white British and included more females than males, and it was suggested by the authors that clonal diversity may have been underestimated. Spike-specific TCR breadth and depth rose significantly after two AZD1222 doses compared with day 0 and with MenACWY recipients. CD4 TCRs associated with the vaccine covered the entire spike protein, and the dominant responses were in regions 160-218 and 743-854. Conclusions about previously exposed vaccinees are limited, since just five to seven AZD1222 recipients were seropositive for SARS-CoV-2 at baseline. Reportedly, almost half of the unique spike-specific TCRs recognized epitopes lying outside the regions that are mutated in the B.1.351 and B.1.1.7 variants.

Trimming at the junction amounts to 1 base on V and 6 bases on J, and the germline ends lie 18 bases apart. CDR1 and CDR2 are read off the germline V gene (reference sequence) as LNHNV and YYDKDF. From the cysteine up to the phenylalanine, the CDR3 has a length of 16 residues. Kept here is only the CDR3 DNA, which spans 48 bases and is read in frame from base 1. Sequences were derived from peripheral blood, sampled 28 days after the second AZD1222 dose. The TCR sequence derives from an adult who received the AZD1222 COVID-19 vaccine. The V and J genes are TRBV15 and TRBJ1-2, with no reliable assignment of the D segment. In nucleotide form, the sequence is TGTGCCACCAGCAGAGGATCCCTCCCGGGAACTAATGGCTACACCTTC. Translated, this is CATSRGSLPGTNGYTF.